This TCR beta chain was recovered during a study of cytomegalovirus exposure and HLA in healthy donors. Germline CDR1 reads SGHRS; CDR2 reads YFSETQ. CDR3 length equals 14 residues. V was cut by 4 bases and J by 4 bases, with 14 bases left in between. The PCR used 60 Vbeta and 13 Jbeta primers. This table comes from immunoSEQ multiplex PCR, and its TCRdb copy is limited to in-frame clones, with some not included. The sample holds about 130,000 clones, 70% to 80% seen once. This receptor was identified in a woman between 55 and 75 years old in good health and CMV-seropositive. The sequenced material came from PBMCs. J is TRBJ2-5 and V is TRBV5-1, with D perhaps matching TRBD2 (6 bases). CDR3 region: CASSLGTPRETQYF. In nucleotides, the CDR3 is TGCGCCAGCAGCCTCGGGACTCCTCGAGAGACCCAGTACTTC.